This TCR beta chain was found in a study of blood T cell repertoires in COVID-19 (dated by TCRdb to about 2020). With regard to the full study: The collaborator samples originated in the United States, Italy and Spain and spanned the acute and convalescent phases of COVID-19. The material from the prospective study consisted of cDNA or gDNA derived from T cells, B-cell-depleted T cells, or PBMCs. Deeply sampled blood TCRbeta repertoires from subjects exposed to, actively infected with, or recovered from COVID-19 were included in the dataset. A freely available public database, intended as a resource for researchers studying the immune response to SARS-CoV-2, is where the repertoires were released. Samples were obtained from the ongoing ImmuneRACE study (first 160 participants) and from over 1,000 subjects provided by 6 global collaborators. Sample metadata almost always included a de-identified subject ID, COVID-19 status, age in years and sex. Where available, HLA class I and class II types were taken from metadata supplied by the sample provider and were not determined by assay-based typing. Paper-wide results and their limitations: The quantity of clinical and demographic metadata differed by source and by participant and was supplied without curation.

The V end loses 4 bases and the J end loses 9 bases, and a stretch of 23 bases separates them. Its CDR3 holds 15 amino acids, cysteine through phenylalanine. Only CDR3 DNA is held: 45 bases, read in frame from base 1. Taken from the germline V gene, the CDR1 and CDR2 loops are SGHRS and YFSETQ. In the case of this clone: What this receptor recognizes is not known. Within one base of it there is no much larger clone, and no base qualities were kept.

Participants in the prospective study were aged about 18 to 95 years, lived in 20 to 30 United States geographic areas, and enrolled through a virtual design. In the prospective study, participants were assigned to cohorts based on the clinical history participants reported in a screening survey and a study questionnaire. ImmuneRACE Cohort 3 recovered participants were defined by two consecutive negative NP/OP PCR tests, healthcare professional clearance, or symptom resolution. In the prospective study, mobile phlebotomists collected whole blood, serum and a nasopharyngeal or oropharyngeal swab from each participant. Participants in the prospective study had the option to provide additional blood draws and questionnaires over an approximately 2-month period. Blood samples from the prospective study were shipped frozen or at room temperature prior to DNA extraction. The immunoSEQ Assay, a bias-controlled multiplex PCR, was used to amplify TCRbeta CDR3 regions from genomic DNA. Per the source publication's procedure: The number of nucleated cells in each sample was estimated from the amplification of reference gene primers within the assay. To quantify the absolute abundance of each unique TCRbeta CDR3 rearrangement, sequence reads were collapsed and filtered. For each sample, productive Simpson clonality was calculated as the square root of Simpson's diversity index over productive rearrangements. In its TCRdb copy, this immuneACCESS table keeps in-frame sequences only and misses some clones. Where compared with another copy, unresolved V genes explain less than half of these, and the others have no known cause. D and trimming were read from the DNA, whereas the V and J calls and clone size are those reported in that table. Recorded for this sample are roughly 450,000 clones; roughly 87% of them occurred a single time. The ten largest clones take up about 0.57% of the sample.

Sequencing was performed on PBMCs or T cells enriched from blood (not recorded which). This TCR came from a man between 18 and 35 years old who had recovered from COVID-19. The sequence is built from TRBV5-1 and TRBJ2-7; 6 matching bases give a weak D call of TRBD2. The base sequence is TGCGCCAGCAGCCCAACGATGGAGCGGGCCTTGGGGCAGTACTTC. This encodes CASSPTMERALGQYF.